The 20 T cell receptor beta chains given below trace back to one sample, sequenced in a study of blood T cell repertoires in COVID-19. Clones were sequenced by immunoSEQ multiplex PCR, and TCRdb holds only the in-frame ones, with some missing. The sample holds about 190,000 clones, approximately 84% seen once. The sequenced sample was PBMCs or T cells enriched from blood (not recorded which). These TCRs come from a woman aged 30 to 39 who had recovered from COVID-19.

The chain uses TRBV7-6 and TRBJ2-7; no definite D call. The CDR3 length is 12 residues. V was clipped by 5 bases and J by 6 bases, with 11 bases between them. Germline loops: CDR1 SGHVS, CDR2 FNYEAQ. The CDR3 DNA reads TGTGCCAGCAGCCAGAGACAAATCGAGCAGTACTTC. The encoded protein is CASSQRQIEQYF.

This clone was observed many times. In DNA, the CDR3 is TGTGCCAGCAGTTCGGGCAGGGGCTCTGATGGCTACACCTTC. Its translation: CASSSGRGSDGYTF. The chain joins TRBV3-1 (or the pseudogene TRBV3-2) to TRBJ1-2; D may be TRBD1 (6 bases). Germline CDR1 is LGHDT and CDR2 is YNNKEL (reference sequence). Trimming removed 6 bases from V and 6 bases from J, with 17 bases in between. The CDR3 has 14 amino acids.

This clone was found a few times. J is TRBJ1-6 and V is TRBV2, with unresolved D. This CDR3 comprises 12 residues. The V end was cut by 8 bases, the J end by 10 bases, with 12 bases between. The V gene's germline CDR1 is SNHLY and CDR2 FYNNEI. The CDR3 DNA is TGTGCCAGCCGGGTGAGCGGATCACCCCTCCACTTT. Protein sequence: CASRVSGSPLHF.

The chain combines TRBV11-3 with TRBJ2-2, with 8 bases that match TRBD1. CDR1 and CDR2 from the germline V gene are SGHNT and YENEEA. The CDR3 extends over 15 amino acids. Trimming at V came to 2 bases and at J to 6 bases, leaving 5 bases not matched to a gene. The CDR3 reads CASSLRTGKAGELFF. CDR3 coding DNA: TGTGCCAGCAGCTTACGGACAGGGAAGGCCGGGGAGCTGTTTTTT.

V gene TRBV14 combines with J gene TRBJ2-1; D remains ambiguous. The CDR3 has 11 amino acids. Trimming took 1 base from V and 9 from J, leaving 4 bases between them. The V gene's germline CDR1 is SGHDN and CDR2 FVKESK. The CDR3: CASSQGIEQFF. CDR3 DNA: TGTGCCAGCAGCCAAGGTATTGAGCAGTTCTTC.

In nucleotides, the CDR3 is TGTGCCAGCTCACCCGACAGAACAGATACGCAGTATTTT. Residues: CASSPDRTDTQYF. This rearrangement joins TRBV18 to TRBJ2-3; possibly TRBD1 for D (5 bases). Between the trimmed V and J ends, which lost 3 bases and 3 bases, there was a span of 7 bases. The germline V gene has CDR1 KGHSH and CDR2 LQKENI. The CDR3 runs to 13 residues. The full variable domain, with the rest looked up from reference TRBV18 and TRBJ2-3, is NAGVMQNPRHLVRRRGQEARLRCSPMKGHSHVYWYRQLPEEGLKFMVYLQKENIIDESGMPKERFSAEFPKEGPSILRIQQVVRGDSAAYFCASSPDRTDTQYFGPGTRLTVL.

The chain recombines TRBV10-2 with TRBJ1-4; 11 positions match TRBD1. The length of the CDR3 is 16 residues. CDR1 is WSHSY, CDR2 SAAADI, per germline. J was trimmed by 8 bases and V by 6 bases; bases with no gene match: 11. CDR3 sequence: CASSRDRGRVNEKLFF. CDR3 sequence (DNA): TGCGCCAGCAGCCGGGACAGGGGGAGAGTGAACGAAAAACTGTTTTTT.

V usage is TRBV19 and J usage is TRBJ2-7; possible D gene TRBD2, 6 bases. The CDR3 covers 14 residues. Germline CDR1 and CDR2: LNHDA and SQIVND (reference sequence). Trimming shortened V by 5 bases and J by 7 bases, and 18 bases separated the two germline ends. The CDR3 bases are TGTGCCAGTAGTTCCGCTGGGGGGATCTCGGAGCAGTACTTC. The encoded protein is CASSSAGGISEQYF.

This clone was counted ten times or more. The chain employs TRBV9 and TRBJ1-3, with D unresolved. Germline V gene data show CDR1 as SGDLS and CDR2 as YYNGEE. Deletions cut 0 bases from V and 4 bases from J, with 11 bases between. The CDR3 is 15 amino acids. Here the CDR3 DNA reads TGTGCCAGCAGCGTAGATCTCAGTTACGGAAACACCATATATTTT. It is translated as CASSVDLSYGNTIYF.

CDR3 loop: CAIRPGQGARRTEAFF. The CDR3 DNA follows: TGTGCCATCAGGCCGGGACAGGGGGCCCGCAGGACTGAAGCTTTCTTT. The chain uses TRBV10-3 and TRBJ1-1, with 12 bases that match TRBD1. V shed 6 bases, J shed 5 bases, and the junction held 10 bases outside the gene matches. Germline V gene lookup returns CDR1 ENHRY and CDR2 SYGVKD. The length of the CDR3 is 16 residues.

The rearrangement links TRBV5-4 to TRBJ2-3; no clear D. The V end lost 4 bases, the J end lost 3 bases, and 15 bases lay between the germline ends. There are 15 residues in the CDR3. CDR1 and CDR2 (germline): SGHNT, YYREEE (reference sequence). CDR3 region: CASSPDSRSTDTQYF. CDR3 nucleotides: TGTGCCAGCAGCCCCGACTCGCGGTCAACAGATACGCAGTATTTT.

The genes are TRBV28 and TRBJ2-7, with a weak D call TRBD2 (5 bases). This CDR3 region has 13 residues. Per the germline V gene, CDR1 is MDHEN and CDR2 is SYDVKM. Trimming took 5 bases from V and 3 from J, leaving 11 bases between them. The CDR3 DNA sequence: TGTGCCAGCAGTCCCCCGGGGTTCTACGAGCAGTACTTC. As protein: CASSPPGFYEQYF.

V gene TRBV28 combines with J gene TRBJ2-3; D is uncertain. V dropped 5 bases and J dropped 3 bases, with 3 bases sitting between them. Germline CDR1 reads MDHEN; CDR2 reads SYDVKM. This CDR3 spans 11 amino acids. Written as DNA, the CDR3 is TGTGCCAGCAGTGTAACAGATACGCAGTATTTT. Its translation: CASSVTDTQYF.

The chain combines TRBV6-1 with TRBJ2-6; D perhaps matches TRBD1 (6 bases). The CDR3 has 14 residues. The V and J ends lost 10 bases and 0 bases respectively, with 10 bases between them. CDR1 and CDR2 (germline): MNHNS, SASEGT. The CDR3 bases are TGTGCCACAGCACAGGGCTCTGGGGCCAACGTCCTGACTTTC. Its protein is CATAQGSGANVLTF.

The CDR3 bases are TGTGCCAGCAGCTCAGGGGTCCCTTATCGGGGCTACACCTTC. Translation gives CASSSGVPYRGYTF. V is TRBV7-4 and J is TRBJ1-2, with TRBD1 as a possible D gene (6 bases). The CDR3 has 14 residues. V lost 4 bases, J lost 8 bases, and 17 bases lay in between. Germline loops: CDR1 SGHVT, CDR2 SQSDAQ.

This clone was seen once. V and J are TRBV3-1 (or the pseudogene TRBV3-2) and TRBJ1-4; D is undetermined. In germline, CDR1 is LGHDT, CDR2 YNNKEL (reference sequence). V lost 1 base to trimming and J lost 6 bases, with 9 bases between them. The CDR3 spans 14 residues. The CDR3 DNA reads TGTGCCAGCAGCCAAGGCGGCAAGGATGAAAAACTGTTTTTT. Amino acids: CASSQGGKDEKLFF.

The chain joins TRBV18 to TRBJ2-1; 7 positions match TRBD2. CDR1 and CDR2 from the germline V gene are KGHSH and LQKENI. V was pared by 0 bases and J by 0 bases, with 8 bases of the junction left unmatched. The CDR3 covers 18 residues. As DNA, the CDR3 is TGTGCCAGCTCACCACCGTTGGGTGGCGGGAGCTCCTACAATGAGCAGTTCTTC. Protein: CASSPPLGGGSSYNEQFF.

This chain connects TRBV6-5 to TRBJ1-2, with D possibly TRBD1 on 5 matching bases. This CDR3 region has 12 residues. The ends were cut back, 8 bases at V and 4 bases at J, with 11 bases in the middle. Germline V gene data show CDR1 as MNHEY and CDR2 as SVGAGI. This CDR3 is CASSGGSYGYTF. In DNA, the CDR3 is TGTGCCAGCTCGGGGGGTAGCTATGGCTACACCTTC.

This rearrangement joins TRBV5-1 to TRBJ1-1; no clear D gene. Trimming shortened V by 2 bases and J by 1 base, and 6 bases separated the two germline ends. This CDR3 has 13 residues. Germline V gene lookup returns CDR1 SGHRS and CDR2 YFSETQ. CDR3 sequence (DNA): TGCGCCAGCAGCTTCACACAGAACACTGAAGCTTTCTTT. This encodes CASSFTQNTEAFF.

This clone turned up a few times. V gene TRBV6-1 combines with J gene TRBJ2-7; tentatively, D is TRBD1 (5 bases). Germline lookup yields CDR1 MNHNS and CDR2 SASEGT. The V gene lost 3 bases and the J gene lost 3 bases, with 15 bases spanning the gap. The CDR3 consists of 15 residues. The CDR3 DNA reads TGTGCCAGCAGTGAGGGGCAGCTGACGGGCTACGAGCAGTACTTC. Amino acids: CASSEGQLTGYEQYF.